This T cell receptor (beta chain) emerged from a study of T-cell memory formation after mild COVID-19. Across the whole study: Among the donors, TCR clusters were largely specific to each donor.

Study-wide points: Mostly located in CM and EM were contracting CD4+ clones, with contracting CD8+ clones located in EMRA. Later expanders leaned toward CD4+, whereas clones contracting from day 15 to 85 were balanced CD4/CD8. Some clones that responded turned up in pre-infection memory, which suggests that cross-reactive memory joined in.

TCRdb re-called the 5' RACE reads through MiXCR, storing one row per CDR3 protein. The sample has some 320,000 distinct CDR3 sequences; about 13% are singletons. Worth noting for this clonotype: Its target is unknown.

The CDR3 sequence is 15 residues long. V lost 1 base to trimming and J lost 3 bases, with 13 bases between them. Germline V gene lookup returns CDR1 MGHRA and CDR2 YSYEKL. This clonotype was obtained from a man aged 18 to 29 who had mild COVID-19 (a few samples of this study predate the infection). Cell type and time point are not known. Sequenced input: PBMCs or a T cell subset sorted from them (not recorded which). The V gene is TRBV4-1, the J gene TRBJ2-7; D remains ambiguous. In nucleotides, the CDR3 is TGCGCCAGCAGCCAAGGTTGGGCCCAGAACTACGAGCAGTACTTC. Translating it yields CASSQGWAQNYEQYF.